The TCR beta chain under discussion was sequenced for a study of regulatory T cells in long-lasting Graves disease listed by TCRdb under 2021. About the full investigation: Patients with newly diagnosed Graves' disease had been on antithyroid drugs for under 3 months. A total of approximately 35 samples were covered by TCR sequencing, comprising roughly 13 persistent and roughly 20 newly diagnosed Graves' disease patients. The study was registered as a clinical trial and conducted in China. Peripheral blood TCR sequencing and RNA sequencing compared persistent Graves' disease patients with newly diagnosed Graves' disease patients.

What the time point label conveys for this sample: newly diagnosed GD, antithyroid drugs for less than 3 months. For both TCR sequencing and RNA sequencing, RNA was extracted from PBMCs using TRIzol. Graves' disease was diagnosed according to American Thyroid Association guidelines. Patients were recruited from an endocrinology department in Xi'an, China. Each patient gave roughly 8.4 milliliters of peripheral blood, collected in an EDTA anticoagulant tube. Ficoll Paque Plus density gradient separation was used to isolate PBMCs, and no further T cell sorting was done. An Agilent 2100 Bioanalyzer and agarose gel were used to check RNA quality, and a NanoDrop 2000 was used to measure RNA concentration. Receptor libraries were prepared by multiplex PCR. TCRdb lists the instrument as Illumina HiSeq 4000. CDR3 regions were amplified by Arm-PCR with iRepertoire HTBI primers to construct TCR beta libraries. Gel purification was performed on PCR products prior to sequencing. For the original study's pipeline: A total of around 59 TRBV and 14 TRBJ segments were identified across samples and were used for gene usage analysis of CDR3 amino acid clonotypes. COPE and FqMerger were used to merge the filtered high-quality paired reads into contigs. BLAST was used to align contigs to IMGT TRBV, TRBD and TRBJ reference genes, and CDR3 was defined according to IMGT. Highly expanded clones were defined as clonotypes with a frequency above 0.1%. Shannon entropy was used to measure repertoire diversity, and the Gini coefficient was used to measure V-J evenness. A clonotype was considered public if more than one individual shared it. The raw public data were reprocessed by TCRdb itself: fastp quality trimming at Q25, MiXCR clonotype calling, in-frame beta chains only. CDR3 protein duplicates are merged, each entry listing the most common genes and DNA. Clone size and V and J calls follow TCRdb, not the original study. Across this sample there are around 470,000 distinct CDR3 sequences, with approximately 15% seen only once. Under 20% of the sample comes from the top ten.

This clonotype was counted only a few times. Its specific antigen is unknown. Base-call qualities are not available, and no considerably larger clone is one nucleotide away. Study-wide conclusions, independent of this receptor: Because the primary lesion, thyroid tissue, could not be accessed, the study looked at peripheral blood alone. Compared with newly diagnosed patients, persistent Graves' disease patients had lower TCR Shannon entropy and fewer highly expanded clones, which suggests clonal expansion. Patients with persistent disease shared more public clonotypes (about 2,700) than newly diagnosed patients did (966). The authors noted that the small sample size was a limitation that may lower accuracy. Persistent disease showed preferential use of TRBV28, TRBJ1-2 and TRBJ2-5, whereas newly diagnosed disease favored TRBV20-1 and TRBJ2-1. Sequencing and analysis were limited to the TCR beta chain.

CDR1 and CDR2, looked up from the germline V gene, are SGHRS and YFSETQ. Including the terminal cysteine and phenylalanine, the CDR3 comprises 15 residues. Solely the CDR3 DNA is kept, with 45 bases framed from the first base. Germline trimming amounts to 2 bases on V and 3 bases on J, with 7 as the count of junction bases outside the gene matches. This sample was shared with a second study, whose subject was T cells in Graves' hyperthyroidism and ophthalmopathy. From the second report: Stable Graves' hyperthyroidism was defined as the absence of progression to ophthalmopathy over 18 months of follow-up. The hyperthyroidism patients were between 18 and 65 years old and newly diagnosed, with a disease duration of less than 2 months. Any patient with an uncontrolled infection, another autoimmune disease, pregnancy or lactation was excluded. Clinical symptoms, serum thyroxine and TRAb, thyroid ultrasound, and orbital computed tomography formed the basis for the diagnoses. The first round of RT-PCR for the TCR CDR3 was performed with the HTBI primer set and the Qiagen OneStep RT-PCR kit. Most expanded thyroid clonotypes (frequency above 0.001) were also detected in blood, suggesting blood repertoires may reflect thyroid immune responses. In cross-validation, a model built on a 13 V-J signature told ophthalmopathy apart from stable hyperthyroidism with 85% to 90% sensitivity and about 81% specificity, and in testing the same model reached 80%/75%. In validation, progression to ophthalmopathy was predicted by the model with 70% to 71% sensitivity and around 75% specificity, a median of roughly 6 months before onset. To identify TCR V-J signatures that set the groups apart, the researchers used a discovery cohort of 100 patients, made up of under 50 with Graves' ophthalmopathy and 55 to 65 with stable Graves' hyperthyroidism. Whether ophthalmopathy could be predicted prospectively was tested in an independent validation cohort made up of about 20 hyperthyroidism patients plus 17 patients who later progressed to ophthalmopathy. For training and testing, the 100 or so patients in the discovery cohort were randomly divided in a 7:3 ratio. In six Graves' hyperthyroidism patients, the study also compared T-cell repertoires from thyroid tissue with T-cell repertoires from blood. After sampling, hyperthyroidism patients received methimazole starting at 30 mg daily, and ophthalmopathy patients received high-dose intravenous methylprednisolone. A second multiplex PCR round built the libraries, followed by size selection and purification. Libraries were sequenced paired-end with 100 bp reads on an Illumina HiSeq2000. SOAPnuke was used to process the raw data, throwing out any read that contained adapters or uncalled bases, had a mean Phred below 15, or lacked an exact constant-primer or identifier match. High-quality paired reads were merged using COPE v1.2.5, and each unique nucleotide sequence was defined as a clonotype. MiTCR v1.1 was used to align clonotypes to the IMGT TRBV, TRBD and TRBJ reference segments. The analysis included only V-J combinations with a frequency above 0.0001, which together covered approximately 99% of the repertoires. A TCS score was defined as the ratio between F50 (clonal expansion) and ExV (chaos), using BLOSUM62-based TCRdist between CDR3 peptides within each V-J. Welch's t-statistics and random forest reduced 450 to 600 V-J features to some 14, which were used in a naive Bayes classifier (R e1071). No statistical method was used to fix the sample size in advance, and group allocation was not hidden from the investigators. According to the paper, TCR Vbeta CDR3 sequencing was carried out on roughly 130 peripheral blood samples, which came from 40 to 45 ophthalmopathy, under 80 hyperthyroidism and roughly 17 progressor patients.

The source was peripheral blood mononuclear cells (PBMCs), collected at new diagnosis, from a patient treated with antithyroid drugs. The sequence came from a woman aged 45-60 years with Graves disease. Donor details come from another sample of the same person, matched by shared clones. The sequence is built from TRBV5-1 and TRBJ1-1; 7 junctional bases match TRBD1. The CDR3 in this case is CASSFDRASDTEAFF. The sequenced DNA is TGCGCCAGCAGCTTCGACAGGGCTTCGGACACTGAAGCTTTCTTT. Joined to the reference TRBV5-1 and TRBJ1-1 proteins, this CDR3 gives the full variable domain: KAGVTQTPRYLIKTRGQQVTLSCSPISGHRSVSWYQQTPGQGLQFLFEYFSETQRNKGNFPGRFSGRQFSNSRSEMNVSTLELGDSALYLCASSFDRASDTEAFFGQGTRLTVV.